The sequence of this T cell receptor beta chain was determined in a study of CD8 T cell repertoires and HIV-1 epitope variants. In the study overall: Controls were a CMV, EBV and flu peptide pool, Ebola AY9 negative control, and no-peptide well. Epitopes were three Gag families plus Nef HW9 and YT9. Separate from the cultures, 1M uncultured T cells served as baseline.

This CDR3 region has 13 residues. Germline V CDR1 and CDR2: LNHDA, SQIVND (reference sequence). V lost 5 bases to trimming and J lost 10 bases, with 15 bases between them. This clone was detected once. Its antigen is currently unknown. TCR beta CDR3 was sequenced at survey depth on immunoSEQ. This table comes from immunoSEQ multiplex PCR, and its TCRdb copy is limited to in-frame clones, with some not included. The sample shows under 6,500 clones, around 62% of them seen only once. Sequenced sample: cultured CD8+ T cells derived from PBMCs. This TCR derives from a male donor with HIV. V is TRBV19 and J is TRBJ2-1; D possibly corresponds to TRBD1 (6 bases). The CDR3 nucleotides are TGTGCCAGTAGTGCGACAGGCTTTGGGGAGCAGTTCTTC. Residues: CASSATGFGEQFF.